The entry below describes one T cell receptor beta chain. Its antigen is undetermined. This record comes from a study of T cells after posttransplantation cyclophosphamide. Findings and limits, study-wide: TRB clonality was highly associated with recipient CMV seropositivity and reactivation. Blood and skin or GI T cell repertoires showed limited TRB overlap. Later blood repertoires were often dominated by clones from the donor CD8+ memory compartment.

There are 18 residues in the CDR3. Per germline, CDR1 MNHEY and CDR2 SMNVEV (reference sequence). V trimming: 3 bases; J trimming: 9 bases; junction bases outside the gene matches: 16. Method: immunoSEQ multiplex PCR; TCRdb's copy keeps in-frame clones and lacks some. The data contain more than 8,000 clones, more than 80% of them singletons. Methotrexate plus calcineurin inhibitor accompanied controls' myeloablative marrow transplants; sampling was 1 year later. The chain employs TRBV27 and TRBJ1-6, with 8 bases fitting TRBD1. The TCR was taken from a male patient between 50 and 60 years old who received an allogeneic stem cell transplant from an unrelated donor, was CMV-positive, and had chronic GVHD only. The graft donor may be the source of some T cells. The sequenced sample was PBMCs, obtained just over 440 days after allogeneic stem cell transplant with calcineurin inhibitor and methotrexate. The CDR3 loop reads CASSFLSRTGLDSSPLHF. The CDR3 DNA reads TGTGCCAGCAGTTTTTTATCCCGGACAGGGCTGGATAGTTCACCCCTCCACTTT.